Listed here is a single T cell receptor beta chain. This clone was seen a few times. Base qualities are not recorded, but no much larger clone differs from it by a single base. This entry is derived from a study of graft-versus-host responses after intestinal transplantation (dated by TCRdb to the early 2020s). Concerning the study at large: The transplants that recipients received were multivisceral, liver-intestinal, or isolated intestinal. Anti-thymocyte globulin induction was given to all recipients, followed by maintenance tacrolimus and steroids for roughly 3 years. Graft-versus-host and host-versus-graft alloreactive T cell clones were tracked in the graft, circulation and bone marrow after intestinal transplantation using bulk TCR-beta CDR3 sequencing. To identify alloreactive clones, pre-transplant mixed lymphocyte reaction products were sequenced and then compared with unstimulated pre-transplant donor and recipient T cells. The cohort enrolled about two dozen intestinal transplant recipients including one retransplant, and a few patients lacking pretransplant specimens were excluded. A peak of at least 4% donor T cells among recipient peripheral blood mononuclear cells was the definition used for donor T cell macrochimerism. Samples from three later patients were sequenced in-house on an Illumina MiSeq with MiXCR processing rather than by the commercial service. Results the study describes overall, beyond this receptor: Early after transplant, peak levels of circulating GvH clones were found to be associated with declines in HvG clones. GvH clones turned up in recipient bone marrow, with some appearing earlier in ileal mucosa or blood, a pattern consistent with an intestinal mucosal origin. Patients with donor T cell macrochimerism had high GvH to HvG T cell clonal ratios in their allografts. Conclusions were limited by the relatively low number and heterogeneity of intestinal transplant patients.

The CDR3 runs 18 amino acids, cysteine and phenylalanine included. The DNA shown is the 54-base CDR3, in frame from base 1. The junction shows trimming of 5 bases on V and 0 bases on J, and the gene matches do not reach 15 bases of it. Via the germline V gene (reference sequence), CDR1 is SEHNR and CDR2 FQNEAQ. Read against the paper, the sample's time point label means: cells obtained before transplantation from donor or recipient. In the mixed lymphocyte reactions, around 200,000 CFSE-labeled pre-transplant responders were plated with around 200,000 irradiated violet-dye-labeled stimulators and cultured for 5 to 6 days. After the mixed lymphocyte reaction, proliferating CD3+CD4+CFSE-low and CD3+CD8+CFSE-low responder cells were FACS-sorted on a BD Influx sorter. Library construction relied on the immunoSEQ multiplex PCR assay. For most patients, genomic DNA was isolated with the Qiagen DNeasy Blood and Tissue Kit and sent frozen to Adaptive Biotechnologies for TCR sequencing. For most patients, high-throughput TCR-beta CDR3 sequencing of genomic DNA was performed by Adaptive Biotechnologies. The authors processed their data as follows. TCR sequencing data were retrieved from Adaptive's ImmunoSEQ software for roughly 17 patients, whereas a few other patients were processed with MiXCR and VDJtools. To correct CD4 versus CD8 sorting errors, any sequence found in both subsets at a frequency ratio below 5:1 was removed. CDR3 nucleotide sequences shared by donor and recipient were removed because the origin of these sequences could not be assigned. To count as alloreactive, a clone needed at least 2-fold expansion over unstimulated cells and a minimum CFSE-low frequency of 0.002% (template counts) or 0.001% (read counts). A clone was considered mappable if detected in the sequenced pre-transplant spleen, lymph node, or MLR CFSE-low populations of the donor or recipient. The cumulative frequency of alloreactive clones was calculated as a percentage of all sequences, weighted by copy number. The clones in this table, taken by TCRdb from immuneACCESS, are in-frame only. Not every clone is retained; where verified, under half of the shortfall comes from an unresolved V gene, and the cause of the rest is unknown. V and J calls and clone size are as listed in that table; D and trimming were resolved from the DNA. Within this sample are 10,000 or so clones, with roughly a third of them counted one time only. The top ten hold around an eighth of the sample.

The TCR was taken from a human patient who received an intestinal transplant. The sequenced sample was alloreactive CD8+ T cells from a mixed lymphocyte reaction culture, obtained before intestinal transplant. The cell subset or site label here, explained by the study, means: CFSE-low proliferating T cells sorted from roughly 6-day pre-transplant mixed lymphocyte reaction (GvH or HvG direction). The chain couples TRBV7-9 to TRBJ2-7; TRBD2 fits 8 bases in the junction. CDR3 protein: CASSPGGSGRSPSYEQYF. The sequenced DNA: TGTGCCAGCAGCCCCGGGGGAAGCGGGAGATCGCCCTCCTACGAGCAGTACTTC.